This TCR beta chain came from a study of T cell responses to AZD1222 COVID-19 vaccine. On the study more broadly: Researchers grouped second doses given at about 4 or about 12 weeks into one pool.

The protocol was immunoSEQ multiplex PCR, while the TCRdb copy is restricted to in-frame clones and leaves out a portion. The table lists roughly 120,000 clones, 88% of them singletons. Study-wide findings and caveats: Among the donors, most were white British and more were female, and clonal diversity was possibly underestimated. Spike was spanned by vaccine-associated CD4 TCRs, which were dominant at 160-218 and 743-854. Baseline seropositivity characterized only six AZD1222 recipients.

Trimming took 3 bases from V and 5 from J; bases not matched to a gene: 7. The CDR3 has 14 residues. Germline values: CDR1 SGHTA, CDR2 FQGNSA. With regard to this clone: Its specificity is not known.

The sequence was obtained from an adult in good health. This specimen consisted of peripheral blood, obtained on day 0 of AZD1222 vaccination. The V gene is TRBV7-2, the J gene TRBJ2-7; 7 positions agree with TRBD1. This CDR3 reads CASSLTGWANEQYF. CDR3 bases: TGTGCCAGCAGCTTGACAGGGTGGGCGAACGAGCAGTACTTC.